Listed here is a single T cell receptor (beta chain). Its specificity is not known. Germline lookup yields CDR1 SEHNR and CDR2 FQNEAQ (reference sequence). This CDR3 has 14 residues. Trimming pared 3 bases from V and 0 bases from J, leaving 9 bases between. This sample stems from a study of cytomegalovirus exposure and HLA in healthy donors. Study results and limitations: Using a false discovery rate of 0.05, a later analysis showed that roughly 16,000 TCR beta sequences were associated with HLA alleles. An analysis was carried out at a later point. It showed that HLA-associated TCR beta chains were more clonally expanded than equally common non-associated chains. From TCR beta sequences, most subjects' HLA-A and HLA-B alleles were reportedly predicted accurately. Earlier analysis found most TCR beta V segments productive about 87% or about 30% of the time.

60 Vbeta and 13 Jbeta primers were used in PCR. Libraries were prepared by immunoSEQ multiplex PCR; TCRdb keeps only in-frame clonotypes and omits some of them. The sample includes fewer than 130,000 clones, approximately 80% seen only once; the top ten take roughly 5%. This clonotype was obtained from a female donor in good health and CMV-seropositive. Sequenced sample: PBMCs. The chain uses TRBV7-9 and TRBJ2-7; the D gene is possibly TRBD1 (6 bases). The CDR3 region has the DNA TGTGCCAGCAGCTTGACAGGAAGCTCCTACGAGCAGTACTTC. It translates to CASSLTGSSYEQYF.